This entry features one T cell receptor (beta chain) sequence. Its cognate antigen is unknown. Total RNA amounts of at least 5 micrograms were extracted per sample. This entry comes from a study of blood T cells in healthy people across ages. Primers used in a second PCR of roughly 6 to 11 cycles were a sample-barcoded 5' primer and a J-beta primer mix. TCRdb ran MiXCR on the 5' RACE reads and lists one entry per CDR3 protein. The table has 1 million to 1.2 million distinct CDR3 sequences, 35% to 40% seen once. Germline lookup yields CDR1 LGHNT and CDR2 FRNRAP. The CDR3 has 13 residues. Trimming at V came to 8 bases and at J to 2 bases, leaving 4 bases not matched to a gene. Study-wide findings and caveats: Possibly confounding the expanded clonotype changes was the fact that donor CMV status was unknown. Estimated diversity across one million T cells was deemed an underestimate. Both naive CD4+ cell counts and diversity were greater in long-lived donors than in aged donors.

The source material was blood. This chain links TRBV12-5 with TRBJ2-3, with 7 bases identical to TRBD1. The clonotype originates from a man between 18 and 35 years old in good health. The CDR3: CASTGVNTDTQYF. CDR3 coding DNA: TGTGCTAGTACAGGGGTCAACACAGATACGCAGTATTTT. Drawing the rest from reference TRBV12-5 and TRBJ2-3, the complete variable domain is DARVTQTPRHKVTEMGQEVTMRCQPILGHNTVFWYRQTMMQGLELLAYFRNRAPLDDSGMPKDRFSAEMPDATLATLKIQPSEPRDSAVYFCASTGVNTDTQYFGPGTRLTVL.